Listed here is a single T cell receptor (beta chain). What it binds is unknown. This sample is drawn from a study of T cell responses to AZD1222 COVID-19 vaccine. Pooled samples include second doses given at about 4 or 12 weeks. Assay used: immunoSEQ multiplex PCR; TCRdb lists only in-frame clones, some missing. The sample has over 150,000 clones; 88% are singletons. Findings of the study overall: Every sample of the repertoires postdated the peak T cell response. Regions left unmutated in variants are reportedly the target of nearly half of spike-specific TCRs. Two doses of AZD1222 preceded a rise in Spike-specific TCR breadth and depth.

CDR3 length: 13 residues. Germline CDR1 reads SGHKS; CDR2 reads YYEKEE (reference sequence). Trimming cost V 4 bases and J 5 bases, with 13 bases left between them. Sequencing was performed on peripheral blood, taken 28 days after the second AZD1222 dose. The origin of this receptor is an adult who received the AZD1222 COVID-19 vaccine. The rearrangement links TRBV5-5 to TRBJ2-7; either TRBD1 or TRBD2 may supply D (5 bases each). CDR3 residues: CASSLGTANEQYF. CDR3 coding DNA: TGTGCCAGCAGCCTAGGGACGGCCAACGAGCAGTACTTC.